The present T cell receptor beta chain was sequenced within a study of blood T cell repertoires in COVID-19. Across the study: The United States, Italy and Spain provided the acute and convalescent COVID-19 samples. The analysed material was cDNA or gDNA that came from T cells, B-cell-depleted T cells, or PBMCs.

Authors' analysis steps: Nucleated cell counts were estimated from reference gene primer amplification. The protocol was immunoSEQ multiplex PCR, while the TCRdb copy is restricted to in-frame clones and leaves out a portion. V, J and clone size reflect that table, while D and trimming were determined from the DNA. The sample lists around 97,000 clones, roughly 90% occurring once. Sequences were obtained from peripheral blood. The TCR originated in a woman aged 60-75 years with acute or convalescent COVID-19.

This chain's CDR3 is CASSQGDTEAFF. The CDR3 DNA reads TGTGCCAGCTCACAGGGGGACACTGAAGCTTTCTTT. This rearrangement joins TRBV18 to TRBJ1-1, with D possibly TRBD1 on 6 matching bases. The CDR3 totals 12 residues. Germline-derived CDR1 and CDR2 are KGHSH and LQKENI. Between the trimmed V and J ends, which lost 4 bases and 3 bases, there was a span of 6 bases.